This TCR beta chain was profiled in a study of cytomegalovirus exposure and HLA in healthy donors. Study-level background: T cells numbering about 200 million yielded more than 100 million unique TCR beta sequences in an earlier analysis.

The PCR contained 60 Vbeta and 13 Jbeta primers. The table came from immunoSEQ multiplex PCR; TCRdb's copy has only in-frame clones and leaves some out. The profile shows 190,000 or so clones, 82% of them singletons. Comment on this clone: Mismatch with germline at one junction end may stem from a read error.

Germline CDR1 and CDR2: MGHRA and YSYEKL. The CDR3 is 16 residues long. The sample taken for sequencing was PBMCs. The gene calls are TRBV4-1 and TRBJ2-6; weak D call: TRBD1 (5 bases). This clonotype originated in a woman between 45 and 65 years old in good health and CMV-seropositive. The DNA of the CDR3 is TGCGCCAGCAGCCAAGAATGGGGAACTGGGGCCAACGGCCTGACTTTC. Residues: CASSQEWGTGANGLTF.